What follows is one T cell receptor beta chain and its context. Its antigen is unknown. The sample belongs to a study of T-cell reconstitution after alpha-beta-depleted transplantation in children. The study's findings and limits: The study reportedly traced alpha-beta T cells about two months after transplant to several hundred expanded graft clones. Once a year had passed after transplant, T-cell counts and diversity came mostly from newly produced T cells. Surviving recipient T cells and thymic progenitors underlay high day-60 TCRbeta diversity in some patients.

V was pared by 3 bases and J by 7 bases, with 7 bases between. This CDR3 contains 12 residues. Researchers prepared the TCRbeta library using unique molecular identifiers, the study reports. Each CDR3 protein gets one entry after TCRdb re-called the PCR reads with MiXCR. Seen here are about 27,000 distinct CDR3 sequences, roughly 19% observed once, and the top ten hold roughly 35%. Sample: PBMCs, mostly from graft donor cells, taken 60 days after TCRalphabeta/CD19-depleted stem cell transplant. The chain recombines TRBV12-3 or TRBV12-4 with TRBJ2-1, with D perhaps matching TRBD1 (6 bases). This clonotype was obtained from a male patient aged 2-10 years who had a stem cell transplant for acute lymphoblastic leukemia, so the T cells may come from the graft donor. The CDR3 reads CASSFTGNEQFF. DNA of the CDR3: TGTGCCAGCAGTTTTACAGGGAATGAGCAGTTCTTC.